This is a list of T cell receptor beta chains from one sample in a study of tumor-infiltrating lymphocytes in localized non-small cell lung cancer. The data were produced by immunoSEQ multiplex PCR, yet TCRdb's version contains in-frame clones alone and is incomplete. Among 12,000 to 15,000 clones listed, about 64% were seen once. Input material: uninvolved lung tissue not adjacent to the tumor. The receptors were gathered from a human donor with non-small cell lung cancer. Each CDR3 is given with its conserved first and last residue. Each record gives: D gene, J gene, clone size, V gene, CDR3 protein, CDR3 DNA. The D gene is left open where the match is weak. Clone size is not always given. Where it is, it says once, few, many or a class for expanded clones.

.,TRBJ1-2,.,TRBV7-8,CASSLVSHSYTF,TGTGCCAGCAGCTTAGTGTCCCACAGCTACACCTTC
TRBD1,TRBJ1-4,.,TRBV28,CASSSDRVKLFF,TGTGCCAGCAGTTCGGACAGGGTAAAACTGTTTTTT
.,TRBJ1-3,.,TRBV29-1,CSVEWGQDGNTIYF,TGCAGCGTTGAATGGGGACAAGATGGAAACACCATATATTTT
.,TRBJ1-1,.,TRBV5-4,CASSLGGAGTTEAFF,TGTGCCAGCAGCTTGGGGGGTGCGGGGACCACTGAAGCTTTCTTT
.,TRBJ2-7,.,TRBV28,CASSLLRGKQYF,TGTGCCAGCAGTTTATTGCGAGGGAAGCAGTACTTC
.,TRBJ1-2,.,TRBV2,CASSLPSVGYTF,TGTGCCAGCAGCCTTCCCTCAGTAGGCTACACCTTC
.,TRBJ2-7,.,TRBV29-1,CSALVSYEQYF,TGCAGCGCACTAGTCTCCTACGAGCAGTACTTC
TRBD1,TRBJ2-7,.,TRBV27,CASSPRTGLEQYF,TGTGCCAGCAGCCCCCGGACAGGGCTCGAGCAGTACTTC
TRBD2,TRBJ2-3,.,TRBV5-8,CASSPYSGGATDTQYF,TGTGCCAGCAGCCCGTACAGCGGGGGGGCCACAGATACGCAGTATTTT
TRBD2,TRBJ2-2,.,TRBV2,CASTEAGSTGELFF,TGTGCCAGCACTGAAGCGGGGAGCACCGGGGAGCTGTTTTTT
TRBD2,TRBJ2-2,.,TRBV29-1,CSVLGLAGSTGELFF,TGCAGCGTTCTTGGACTAGCGGGATCGACCGGGGAGCTGTTTTTT
.,TRBJ2-4,.,TRBV5-1,CASSLESGGAAKNIQYF,TGCGCCAGCAGCTTGGAGTCCGGGGGCGCCGCCAAAAACATTCAGTACTTC
.,TRBJ2-5,.,TRBV19,CASSRTREETQYF,TGTGCCAGTAGTCGGACCAGGGAAGAGACCCAGTACTTC
TRBD2,TRBJ2-2,medium-sized,TRBV10-3,CAISGGIAGTGELFF,TGTGCCATCAGTGGCGGGATAGCGGGGACCGGGGAGCTGTTTTTT
TRBD2,TRBJ2-3,.,TRBV6-1,CASSEVGLAADTQYF,TGTGCCAGCAGTGAGGTCGGACTAGCGGCAGATACGCAGTATTTT
.,TRBJ1-1,.,TRBV6-5,CASSVLDNTEAFF,TGTGCCAGCAGCGTCCTGGATAACACTGAAGCTTTCTTT
.,TRBJ2-5,few,TRBV18,CASSLREETQYF,TGTGCCAGCTCACTTAGGGAAGAGACCCAGTACTTC
TRBD2,TRBJ2-3,.,TRBV5-1,CASSRAGGTSTDTQYF,TGCGCCAGCAGCCGCGCGGGGGGCACTAGCACAGATACGCAGTATTTT
.,TRBJ1-5,.,TRBV10-3,CATGDGYSNQPQHF,TGTGCCACCGGAGATGGATATAGCAATCAGCCCCAGCATTTT
TRBD2,TRBJ2-5,.,TRBV5-1,CASSLLLAGGLLETQYF,TGCGCCAGCAGCTTGCTTCTAGCGGGGGGGCTTTTGGAGACCCAGTACTTC
TRBD2,TRBJ2-1,.,TRBV10-3,CAISAGLAGGFQNEQFF,TGTGCCATCAGTGCCGGGCTAGCGGGGGGCTTCCAGAATGAGCAGTTCTTC
TRBD2,TRBJ2-1,.,TRBV28,CASRGTSLNEQFF,TGTGCCAGCAGGGGGACTAGCCTCAATGAGCAGTTCTTC
TRBD2,TRBJ2-7,.,TRBV5-6,CASSGSGGSSYEQYF,TGTGCCAGCAGCGGTAGCGGGGGGAGCTCCTACGAGCAGTACTTC
TRBD1,TRBJ2-7,few,TRBV10-3,CAISEGTGATYEQYF,TGTGCCATCAGCGAAGGGACAGGGGCCACCTACGAGCAGTACTTC
.,TRBJ2-2,.,TRBV7-3,CASSLNPAGTGELFF,TGTGCCAGCAGCTTAAATCCTGCCGGGACCGGGGAGCTGTTTTTT
.,TRBJ1-1,.,TRBV30,CAWSPYDLGTEAFF,TGTGCCTGGAGCCCCTATGATCTGGGGACTGAAGCTTTCTTT
.,TRBJ2-1,.,TRBV7-9,CASSSIKGAGQFF,TGTGCCAGCAGCTCGATAAAGGGCGCGGGGCAGTTCTTC
.,TRBJ1-1,.,TRBV5-4,CASSPVTRGTEAFF,TGTGCCAGCAGCCCGGTGACGCGGGGAACTGAAGCTTTCTTT
.,TRBJ1-5,few,TRBV7-2,CASSSSAGGFNQPQHF,TGTGCCAGCAGCTCATCGGCGGGGGGCTTCAATCAGCCCCAGCATTTT
.,TRBJ2-2,.,TRBV10-1,CASSETGQVEVTGELFF,TGCGCCAGCAGTGAAACAGGCCAGGTGGAGGTCACCGGGGAGCTGTTTTTT
.,TRBJ2-7,.,TRBV9,CASSLEGTFPAYEQYF,TGTGCCAGCAGCCTAGAGGGCACTTTCCCGGCCTACGAGCAGTACTTC
TRBD1,TRBJ1-2,.,TRBV20-1,CTGTGLWGYTF,TGCACTGGGACAGGGCTCTGGGGCTACACCTTC
.,TRBJ1-1,.,TRBV11-2,CASRVAGGYTEAFF,TGTGCCAGCAGAGTGGCCGGGGGTTACACTGAAGCTTTCTTT
TRBD1,TRBJ1-2,.,TRBV27,CASSFYRGNGYTF,TGTGCCAGCAGTTTTTACAGGGGGAACGGCTACACCTTC
TRBD1,TRBJ1-2,.,TRBV27,CASSHQQGGDFYGYTF,TGTGCCAGCAGCCACCAACAGGGGGGAGACTTCTATGGCTACACCTTC
TRBD2,TRBJ2-2,.,TRBV5-1,CASSLRTSGDTGELFF,TGCGCCAGCAGCTTACGGACTAGCGGAGACACCGGGGAGCTGTTTTTT
.,TRBJ1-4,once,TRBV6-5,CASRRTALGGEKLFF,TGTGCCAGCAGGCGGACAGCCTTAGGGGGTGAAAAACTGTTTTTT
.,TRBJ2-3,.,TRBV5-1,CASSSKAEADTQYF,TGCGCCAGCAGCTCTAAAGCCGAGGCAGATACGCAGTATTTT
TRBD1,TRBJ2-3,.,TRBV11-3,CASSPGGDTQYF,TGTGCCAGCAGCCCAGGGGGAGATACGCAGTATTTT
TRBD1,TRBJ2-1,.,TRBV29-1,CSVGQGIEQFF,TGCAGCGTTGGACAGGGTATTGAGCAGTTCTTC
.,TRBJ1-5,.,TRBV28,CASLSSGWANQPQHF,TGTGCCAGCCTTTCGTCGGGATGGGCCAATCAGCCCCAGCATTTT
.,TRBJ1-2,medium-sized,TRBV6-1,CASSEAPIYGYTF,TGTGCCAGCAGTGAAGCACCCATCTATGGCTACACCTTC